The present entry profiles one TCR beta chain with its context. This record comes from a study of blood T cell repertoires in COVID-19. Study overall: PBMCs, B-cell-depleted T cells, or T cells provided the cDNA or gDNA that made up the material.

V was pared by 0 bases and J by 7 bases, with 1 base of the junction left unmatched. The CDR3 loop spans 14 amino acids. The V gene's germline CDR1 is SGDLS and CDR2 YYNGEE. While infection was still active, Seattle patients were enrolled and then followed longitudinally. Generated by immunoSEQ multiplex PCR, the TCRdb table keeps only in-frame clones and is missing some. Among fewer than 650,000 clones listed, 70% to 90% were seen once. The receptor's source is a woman aged 50 to 65 with COVID-19, enrolled during active disease. The source material was peripheral blood. V and J are TRBV9 and TRBJ1-6, with 7 bases that match TRBD1. The CDR3 DNA reads as TGTGCCAGCAGCGTAGCACAGGGGAATTCACCCCTCCACTTT. It encodes CASSVAQGNSPLHF.